One sample yielded the 7 T cell receptor beta chains listed below, sequenced in a study of T cell changes during pregnancy in multiple sclerosis. Libraries were prepared by immunoSEQ multiplex PCR; TCRdb keeps only in-frame clonotypes and omits some of them. The table lists roughly 54,000 clones, about nine tenths of them singletons. The sample consisted of CD4+ T cells from peripheral blood mononuclear cells, taken after pregnancy. These receptors were obtained from a female donor with multiple sclerosis, enrolled in a pregnancy study.

The rearrangement links TRBV4-3 to TRBJ2-5; D may be TRBD2 (6 bases). Trimming removed 3 bases at V and 7 bases at J, with 18 bases between. The CDR3 covers 15 residues. CDR1 LGHNA and CDR2 YSLEER come from the germline V gene. Here the CDR3 reads CASSQDGDFLGTQYF. CDR3 bases: TGCGCCAGCAGCCAGGATGGGGACTTCCTCGGGACCCAGTACTTC.

The chain has TRBV5-1 and TRBJ2-1, with 7 nucleotides matching TRBD1. Trimming at V came to 0 bases and at J to 7 bases, leaving 4 bases not matched to a gene. Germline V gene lookup returns CDR1 SGHRS and CDR2 YFSETQ. The CDR3 covers 14 residues. In DNA form, the CDR3 reads TGCGCCAGCAGCTTGGATGGCAGGGGGAATGAGCAGTTCTTC. Translated, it gives CASSLDGRGNEQFF.

This sequence joins TRBV30 and TRBJ1-2; D is uncertain. V was clipped by 0 bases and J by 2 bases, with 7 bases between them. The CDR3 contains 13 residues. Per germline, CDR1 GTSNPN and CDR2 SVGIG (reference sequence). The CDR3 sequence: CAWSVTENYGYTF. The CDR3 DNA reads TGTGCCTGGAGTGTAACAGAAAACTATGGCTACACCTTC.

This chain connects TRBV19 to TRBJ2-1, with 15 nucleotides matching TRBD2. In germline, CDR1 is LNHDA, CDR2 SQIVND (reference sequence). The CDR3 loop spans 19 amino acids. J was trimmed by 7 bases and V by 3 bases; bases with no gene match: 13. CDR3 loop: CASSIPWTSGGAIRNEQFF. The CDR3 DNA follows: TGTGCCAGTAGTATCCCGTGGACTAGCGGGGGGGCGATAAGGAATGAGCAGTTCTTC.

Concerning this clone: Its ends do not fully match the called genes, so a read error is possible. The J gene is TRBJ2-5, the V gene TRBV7-7, with 9 bases identical to TRBD1. CDR1 and CDR2 (germline): SSHAT, FNYEAQ (reference sequence). This CDR3 region has 14 residues. CDR3 nucleotides: TGTGCTAGCAGCCTAACAGGGGGCAAGGAGACCCAGTACTTC. This gives the protein CASSLTGGKETQYF.

The chain recombines TRBV7-6 with TRBJ1-4; the match to TRBD1 covers 7 bases. The CDR3 sequence is 14 residues long. J gave up 3 bases and V 5 bases, and 3 bases lay outside the gene matches. CDR1 is SGHVS, CDR2 FNYEAQ, per germline. CDR3 in amino acids: CASSGQEANEKLFF. The CDR3 nucleotides are TGTGCCAGCAGCGGACAGGAGGCTAATGAAAAACTGTTTTTT.

The rearrangement links TRBV7-2 to TRBJ2-3, with 8 bases aligning to TRBD2. This CDR3 spans 17 amino acids. With V trimmed by 5 bases and J by 1 base, 11 bases remained unmatched. Germline V lookup: CDR1 SGHTA, CDR2 FQGNSA. The CDR3 region is CASSPQGSGVGTDTQYF. CDR3 in DNA: TGTGCCAGCAGCCCCCAGGGTAGCGGGGTGGGCACAGATACGCAGTATTTT.